This entry lists 27 T cell receptor beta chains sequenced from one sample in a study of graft-versus-host responses after intestinal transplantation. Sequencing used immunoSEQ multiplex PCR; TCRdb keeps in-frame clones, though not all of them. The data hold roughly 96,000 clones, with roughly 90% observed a single time. The antigens these receptors bind are not known. The sample in question was unstimulated CD8+ T cells sorted from spleen or lymph node cells, obtained before intestinal transplant. These receptors all stem from a human donor who received an intestinal transplant.

CDR3 in DNA: TGTGCCACCAGCAGAGAAATCGGGAACCCAAGTGAGACCCAGTACTTC. It is translated as CATSREIGNPSETQYF. V gene TRBV15 combines with J gene TRBJ2-5; D may be TRBD2 (5 bases). The CDR3 is 16 residues long. Germline V gene sequence: CDR1 LNHNV, CDR2 YYDKDF (reference sequence). V was clipped by 0 bases and J by 5 bases, with 16 bases between them.

The chain combines TRBV7-9 with TRBJ2-7, with D uncertain. This CDR3 spans 15 amino acids. Germline V gene sequence: CDR1 SEHNR, CDR2 FQNEAQ (reference sequence). Between the trimmed V and J ends, which lost 1 base and 2 bases, there was a span of 12 bases. CDR3 in DNA: TGTGCCAGCAGCTTAGTCGACGGAGCACCCTACGAGCAGTACTTC. This sequence encodes CASSLVDGAPYEQYF.

This clone was seen only once. The V call is TRBV4-3, the J call TRBJ1-2; D may be TRBD1 (5 bases). In germline, CDR1 is LGHNA, CDR2 YSLEER. Trimming removed 4 bases from V and 9 bases from J, with 12 bases in between. The CDR3 totals 12 residues. The CDR3 sequence: CASSPSGGSYTF. The CDR3 DNA reads TGCGCCAGCAGCCCCTCGGGGGGAAGCTACACCTTC.

The chain joins TRBV4-1 to TRBJ2-2; the match to TRBD2 covers 9 bases. V was pared by 1 base and J by 0 bases, with 15 bases of the junction left unmatched. The CDR3 is made up of 21 amino acids. CDR1 and CDR2 (germline): MGHRA, YSYEKL. CDR3 in amino acids: CASSQVPLFDLAGSNTGELFF. As DNA, the CDR3 is TGCGCCAGCAGCCAAGTTCCCCTATTCGATCTAGCGGGATCGAACACCGGGGAGCTGTTTTTT.

The chain recombines TRBV27 with TRBJ2-7, with 7 nucleotides matching TRBD2. The CDR3 spans 14 residues. The germline V gene has CDR1 MNHEY and CDR2 SMNVEV (reference sequence). V lost 2 bases to trimming and J lost 1 base; unmatched junction nucleotides: 2. CDR3 DNA: TGTGCCAGCAGTTTAAACGGGGGGTCCTACGAGCAGTACTTC. This gives the protein CASSLNGGSYEQYF.

The chain employs TRBV5-6 and TRBJ2-1; tentatively, D is TRBD1 (6 bases). Trimming cost V 4 bases and J 8 bases, with 25 bases left between them. The length of the CDR3 is 17 residues. The germline V gene encodes CDR1 SGHDT and CDR2 YYEEEE. The CDR3 protein is CASSTQLAGAVGDEQFF. The CDR3 DNA sequence: TGTGCCAGCAGCACCCAACTTGCAGGGGCAGTGGGGGATGAGCAGTTCTTC. The whole variable domain, filled in from reference TRBV5-6 and TRBJ2-1, reads DAGVTQSPTHLIKTRGQQVTLRCSPKSGHDTVSWYQQALGQGPQFIFQYYEEEERQRGNFPDRFSGHQFPNYSSELNVNALLLGDSALYLCASSTQLAGAVGDEQFFGPGTRLTVL.

The J gene is TRBJ1-4, the V gene TRBV19, with D perhaps TRBD1 (5 bases). The CDR3 covers 16 residues. Germline CDR1 and CDR2: LNHDA and SQIVND (reference sequence). Between the trimmed V and J ends, which lost 3 bases and 8 bases, there was a span of 19 bases. CDR3 sequence (DNA): TGTGCCAGTAGTATCGAACCCTTCAGACGGGGGGAAAAACTGTTTTTT. Translated: CASSIEPFRRGEKLFF.

In its sample, this clone was seen once. J is TRBJ2-5 and V is TRBV5-1; D gene unclear. The J call could be wrong; TRBJ2-7 is a better fit for the DNA end. The germline gives CDR1 SGHRS, CDR2 YFSETQ. This CDR3 is 15 amino acids long. CDR3 nucleotides: TGCGCCAGCAGCTTGGCGGTGCTCTCATACTACGAGCAGTACTTC. This translates into CASSLAVLSYYEQYF.

The chain joins TRBV5-1 to TRBJ2-3, with D perhaps TRBD2 (6 bases). The CDR3 is 15 amino acids. The germline V gene has CDR1 SGHRS and CDR2 YFSETQ. V was shortened by 2 bases and J by 0 bases, with 10 bases between the two germline ends. CDR3 nucleotides: TGCGCCAGCAGCTTCAATGGGAGGAGCACAGATACGCAGTATTTT. Its protein product is CASSFNGRSTDTQYF.

V gene TRBV6-1 combines with J gene TRBJ1-1; D is undetermined. Germline lookup yields CDR1 MNHNS and CDR2 SASEGT. V was trimmed by 2 bases and J by 1 base, leaving 8 bases between them. The CDR3 runs 14 residues. CDR3 nucleotide sequence: TGTGCCAGCAGTGAAAGGAGAGGGAACACTGAAGCTTTCTTT. This codes for CASSERRGNTEAFF.

The chain joins TRBV29-1 to TRBJ2-1, with D maybe TRBD2 (6 bases). Deletions cut 1 base from V and 0 bases from J, with 13 bases between. The CDR3 runs to 16 residues. CDR1 is SQVTM, CDR2 ANQGSEA, per germline. CDR3 region: CSVEGGVLSSYNEQFF. For the CDR3, the DNA is TGCAGCGTTGAAGGGGGGGTCTTAAGCTCCTACAATGAGCAGTTCTTC.

This chain joins TRBV11-2 and TRBJ2-7; TRBD1 matches at 9 bases. V gave up 3 bases and J gave up 5 bases; unmatched junction bases: 8. This CDR3 comprises 15 residues. The germline gives CDR1 SGHAT, CDR2 FQNNGV. CDR3 region: CASSLTGTGLHEQYF. CDR3 bases: TGTGCCAGCAGCTTGACCGGGACAGGGCTCCACGAGCAGTACTTC.

V usage is TRBV4-1 and J usage is TRBJ1-2, with a possible D match to TRBD1 (6 bases). Trimming stripped 0 bases from V and 4 bases from J, with 15 bases between. Looked up from germline, CDR1 is MGHRA and CDR2 is YSYEKL. This CDR3 comprises 16 residues. The CDR3 nucleotides read TGCGCCAGCAGCCAAGAGAGCTTACAGGGAGCCTATGGCTACACCTTC. It is translated as CASSQESLQGAYGYTF.

This clone was counted a single time. The same CDR3 can be traced to other DNA sequences in this sample. CDR3 loop: CASSIGLAWGNEQFF. CDR3 DNA sequence: TGTGCCAGTAGTATTGGACTGGCGTGGGGCAATGAGCAGTTCTTC. V is TRBV19 and J is TRBJ2-1; D perhaps matches TRBD2 (5 bases). The V gene's germline CDR1 is LNHDA and CDR2 SQIVND (reference sequence). The V and J ends lost 3 bases and 6 bases respectively, with 15 bases between them. The CDR3 consists of 15 residues.

The V call is TRBV4-1, the J call TRBJ2-1; the match to TRBD2 covers 12 bases. The junction had 2 bases not matched to a gene; V was cut back by 0 bases and J by 8 bases. Germline assignment: CDR1 MGHRA and CDR2 YSYEKL. This CDR3 comprises 15 residues. Here the CDR3 reads CASSQESSGRDEQFF. CDR3 in DNA: TGCGCCAGCAGCCAAGAATCTAGCGGGAGGGATGAGCAGTTCTTC.

This chain connects TRBV27 to TRBJ1-2; 9 positions match TRBD1. Per the germline V gene, CDR1 is MNHEY and CDR2 is SMNVEV (reference sequence). The CDR3 consists of 13 residues. The trim removed 3 bases at V and 4 bases at J, leaving 0 bases unmatched. DNA of the CDR3: TGTGCCAGCAGTTTGGGACAGGGCTATGGCTACACCTTC. Translation: CASSLGQGYGYTF.

The table lists this clone with a few counts. The same CDR3 is also encoded by other DNA sequences in this sample. V usage is TRBV5-1 and J usage is TRBJ1-1; 7 bases align to TRBD1. This CDR3 has 14 residues. With V trimmed by 0 bases and J by 1 base, 0 bases remained unmatched. Germline CDR1 is SGHRS and CDR2 is YFSETQ. The CDR3 nucleotides are TGCGCCAGCAGCTTGGCAGGGGGGAACACTGAAGCTTTCTTT. This encodes CASSLAGGNTEAFF.

This rearrangement joins TRBV4-3 to TRBJ1-4; 9 bases map to TRBD1. The CDR3 is 15 residues long. Germline V gene data show CDR1 as LGHNA and CDR2 as YSLEER. The junction had 1 base not matched to a gene; V was cut back by 1 base and J by 4 bases. The DNA for the CDR3 is TGCGCCAGCAGCCAAGGGACAGGGGTTAATGAAAAACTGTTTTTT. It encodes CASSQGTGVNEKLFF.

V is TRBV11-2 and J is TRBJ2-6; 7 nucleotides agree with TRBD1. V shed 5 bases, J shed 0 bases, and the junction held 4 bases outside the gene matches. Germline V gene lookup returns CDR1 SGHAT and CDR2 FQNNGV. CDR3 length: 16 residues. DNA for the CDR3: TGTGCCAGCAGCCCGGGGACAGCCTCTGGGGCCAACGTCCTGACTTTC. Translation gives CASSPGTASGANVLTF. Based on the CDR3 plus reference TRBV11-2 and TRBJ2-6, the full variable domain is EAGVAQSPRYKIIEKRQSVAFWCNPISGHATLYWYQQILGQGPKLLIQFQNNGVVDDSQLPKDRFSAERLKGVDSTLKIQPAKLEDSAVYLCASSPGTASGANVLTFGAGSRLTVL.

J is TRBJ1-2 and V is TRBV4-3, with no clear D. This CDR3 contains 15 residues. V lost 0 bases, J lost 4 bases, and 12 bases lay in between. CDR1 is LGHNA and CDR2 is YSLEER in the germline V gene. The DNA for the CDR3 is TGCGCCAGCAGCCAAGAACGGGCGGGAGCCTATGGCTACACCTTC. Translation: CASSQERAGAYGYTF.

A single count supports this clone. This sample includes further DNA sequences coding for the same CDR3. This sequence joins TRBV6-5 and TRBJ2-1; TRBD2 agrees at 7 bases. Germline V gives CDR1 MNHEY, CDR2 SVGAGI. This CDR3 is built from 14 residues. The V and J ends lost 2 bases and 4 bases, in that order; junction bases with no gene match: 2. In DNA form, the CDR3 reads TGTGCCAGCAGTTACGGGAGGGGTTACAATGAGCAGTTCTTC. Its protein is CASSYGRGYNEQFF.

The chain joins TRBV27 to TRBJ2-5; D is unclear. CDR1 and CDR2 (germline): MNHEY, SMNVEV (reference sequence). The CDR3 sequence is 13 residues long. The V end was cut by 5 bases, the J end by 1 base, with 8 bases between. Here the CDR3 reads CASSRSPQETQYF. The CDR3 coding sequence is TGTGCCAGCAGTCGTTCTCCCCAAGAGACCCAGTACTTC.

This chain connects TRBV28 to TRBJ2-3, with 10 positions matching TRBD2. The trim removed 5 bases at V and 3 bases at J, leaving 17 bases unmatched. There are 19 residues in the CDR3. The germline gives CDR1 MDHEN, CDR2 SYDVKM. DNA for the CDR3: TGTGCCAGCAGTCCCCCCGAGGCTAGCGGGAGTTGGGGAACAGATACGCAGTATTTT. As protein: CASSPPEASGSWGTDTQYF.

The rearrangement links TRBV19 to TRBJ1-4; 7 nucleotides line up with TRBD1. Germline V lookup: CDR1 LNHDA, CDR2 SQIVND (reference sequence). The V gene end was trimmed by 5 bases and the J gene end by 5 bases; junction bases not matched to a gene: 8. CDR3 length equals 15 residues. The DNA of the CDR3 is TGTGCCAGTAGTGCCCGGGACAGAGAAAATGAAAAACTGTTTTTT. Amino acid sequence: CASSARDRENEKLFF. The full variable domain, completed using reference TRBV19 and TRBJ1-4, is DGGITQSPKYLFRKEGQNVTLSCEQNLNHDAMYWYRQDPGQGLRLIYYSQIVNDFQKGDIAEGYSVSREKKESFPLTVTSAQKNPTAFYLCASSARDRENEKLFFGSGTQLSVL.

As DNA, the CDR3 is TGCGCCAGCAGCCAAGATCGTTATGGGACAGGGGCCTACGAGCAGTACTTC. Translating gives CASSQDRYGTGAYEQYF. V gene TRBV4-3 combines with J gene TRBJ2-7, with 10 bases aligning to TRBD1. The CDR3 is 17 residues long. Trimming removed 0 bases from V and 2 bases from J; junction bases left unmatched: 7. Germline assignment: CDR1 LGHNA and CDR2 YSLEER.

A word on this clone: A read error may account for a junction end that differs from germline. This same CDR3 is encoded by further DNA sequences in the sample. The gene calls are TRBV9 and TRBJ2-5, with 8 bases lining up with TRBD2. The CDR3 runs 14 residues. From germline, CDR1 is SGDLS and CDR2 YYNGEE. The CDR3 DNA is TGCGCCAGCAGTGCGAGCGGGAGCCAAGAGACCCAGTACTTC. Protein product: CASSASGSQETQYF.

The DNA of the CDR3 is TGTGCCAGCAGCTTGGAGCAGGGGATGGCCGGGGAGCTGTTTTTT. This encodes CASSLEQGMAGELFF. The chain employs TRBV5-4 and TRBJ2-2; D might be TRBD1 (6 bases). This CDR3 has 15 residues. The germline V gene has CDR1 SGHNT and CDR2 YYREEE (reference sequence). Trimming took off 0 bases at V and 6 bases at J, with 12 bases between the two ends.